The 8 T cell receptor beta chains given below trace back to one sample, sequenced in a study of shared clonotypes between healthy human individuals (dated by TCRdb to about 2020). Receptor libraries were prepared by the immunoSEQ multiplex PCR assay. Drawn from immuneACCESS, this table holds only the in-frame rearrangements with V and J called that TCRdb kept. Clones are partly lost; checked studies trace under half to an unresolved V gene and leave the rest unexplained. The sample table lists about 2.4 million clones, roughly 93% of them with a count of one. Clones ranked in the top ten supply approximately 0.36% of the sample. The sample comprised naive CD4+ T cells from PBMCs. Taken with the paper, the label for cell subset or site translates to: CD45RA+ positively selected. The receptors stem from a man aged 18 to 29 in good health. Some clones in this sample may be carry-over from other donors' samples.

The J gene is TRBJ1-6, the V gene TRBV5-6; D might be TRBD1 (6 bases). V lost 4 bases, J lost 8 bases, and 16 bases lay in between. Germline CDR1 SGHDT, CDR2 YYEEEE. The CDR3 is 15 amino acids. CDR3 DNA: TGTGCCAGCAGCCAGGTGGGGGGCTTGGATTCACCCCTCCACTTT. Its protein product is CASSQVGGLDSPLHF.

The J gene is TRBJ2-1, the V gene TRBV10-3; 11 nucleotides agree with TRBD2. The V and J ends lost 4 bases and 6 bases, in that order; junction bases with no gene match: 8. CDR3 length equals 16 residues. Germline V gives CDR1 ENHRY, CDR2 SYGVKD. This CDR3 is CAISVTSGTSGNEQFF. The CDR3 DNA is TGTGCCATCAGTGTGACTAGCGGGACCTCAGGCAATGAGCAGTTCTTC.

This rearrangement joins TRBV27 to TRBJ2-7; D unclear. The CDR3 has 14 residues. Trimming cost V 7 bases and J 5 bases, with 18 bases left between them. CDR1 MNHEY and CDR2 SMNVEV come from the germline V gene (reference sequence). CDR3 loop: CASIPPPAFHEQYF. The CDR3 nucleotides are TGTGCCAGCATACCACCCCCAGCATTCCACGAGCAGTACTTC.

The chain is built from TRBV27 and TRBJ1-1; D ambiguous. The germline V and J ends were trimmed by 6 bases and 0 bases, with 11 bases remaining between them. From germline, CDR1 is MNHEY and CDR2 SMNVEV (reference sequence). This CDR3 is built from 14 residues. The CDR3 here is CASRYDRLNTEAFF. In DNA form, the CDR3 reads TGTGCCAGCAGGTACGATAGGTTGAACACTGAAGCTTTCTTT.

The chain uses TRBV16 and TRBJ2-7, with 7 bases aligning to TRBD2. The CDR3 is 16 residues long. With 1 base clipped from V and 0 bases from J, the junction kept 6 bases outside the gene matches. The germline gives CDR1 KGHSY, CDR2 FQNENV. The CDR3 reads CASSQLRGTVSYEQYF. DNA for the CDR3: TGTGCCAGCAGCCAATTGCGGGGGACGGTCTCCTACGAGCAGTACTTC.

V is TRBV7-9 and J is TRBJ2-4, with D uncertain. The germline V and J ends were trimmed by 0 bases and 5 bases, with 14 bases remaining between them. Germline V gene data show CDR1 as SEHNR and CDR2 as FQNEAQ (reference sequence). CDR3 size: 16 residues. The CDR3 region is CASSLASAGPQNIQYF. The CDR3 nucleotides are TGTGCCAGCAGCTTAGCGTCGGCCGGGCCCCAAAACATTCAGTACTTC.

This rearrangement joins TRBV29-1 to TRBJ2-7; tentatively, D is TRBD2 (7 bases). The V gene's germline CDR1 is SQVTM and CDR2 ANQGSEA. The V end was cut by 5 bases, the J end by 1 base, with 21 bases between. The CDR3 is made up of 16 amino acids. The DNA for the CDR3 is TGCAGCGTTCCAGCGGGACATCCCTTACCTTCCTACGAGCAGTACTTC. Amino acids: CSVPAGHPLPSYEQYF.

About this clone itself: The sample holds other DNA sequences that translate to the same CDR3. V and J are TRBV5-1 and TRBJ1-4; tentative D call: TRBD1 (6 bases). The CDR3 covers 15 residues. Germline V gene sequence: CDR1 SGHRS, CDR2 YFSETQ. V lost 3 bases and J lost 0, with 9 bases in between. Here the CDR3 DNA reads TGCGCCAGCAGCTCAGGGGTAGCAACTAATGAAAAACTGTTTTTT. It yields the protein CASSSGVATNEKLFF.